This T cell receptor beta chain was sequenced in a study of blood T cell repertoires in COVID-19. Study at large: Samples taken during acute and convalescent COVID-19 were collected in the United States, Italy and Spain. T cells, B-cell-depleted T cells, or PBMCs supplied cDNA or gDNA.

From germline, CDR1 is SSHAT and CDR2 FNYEAQ (reference sequence). This CDR3 contains 16 residues. This clone was counted a single time. One end of the junction is discordant with germline, which a read error may explain. Measured with immunoSEQ multiplex PCR; TCRdb has only the in-frame clones, and not every one. The sample contains around 140,000 clones, more than 75% of which appear only once. Sample: peripheral blood. The genes are TRBV7-7 and TRBJ2-1; 9 bases agree with TRBD2. The source of this sequence is a middle-aged man with active COVID-19. CDR3 coding DNA: TGTGCTAGCAGCTTTGGTTTGAGCGGGGGGTACAATGAGCAGTTCTTC. Translating it yields CASSFGLSGGYNEQFF.